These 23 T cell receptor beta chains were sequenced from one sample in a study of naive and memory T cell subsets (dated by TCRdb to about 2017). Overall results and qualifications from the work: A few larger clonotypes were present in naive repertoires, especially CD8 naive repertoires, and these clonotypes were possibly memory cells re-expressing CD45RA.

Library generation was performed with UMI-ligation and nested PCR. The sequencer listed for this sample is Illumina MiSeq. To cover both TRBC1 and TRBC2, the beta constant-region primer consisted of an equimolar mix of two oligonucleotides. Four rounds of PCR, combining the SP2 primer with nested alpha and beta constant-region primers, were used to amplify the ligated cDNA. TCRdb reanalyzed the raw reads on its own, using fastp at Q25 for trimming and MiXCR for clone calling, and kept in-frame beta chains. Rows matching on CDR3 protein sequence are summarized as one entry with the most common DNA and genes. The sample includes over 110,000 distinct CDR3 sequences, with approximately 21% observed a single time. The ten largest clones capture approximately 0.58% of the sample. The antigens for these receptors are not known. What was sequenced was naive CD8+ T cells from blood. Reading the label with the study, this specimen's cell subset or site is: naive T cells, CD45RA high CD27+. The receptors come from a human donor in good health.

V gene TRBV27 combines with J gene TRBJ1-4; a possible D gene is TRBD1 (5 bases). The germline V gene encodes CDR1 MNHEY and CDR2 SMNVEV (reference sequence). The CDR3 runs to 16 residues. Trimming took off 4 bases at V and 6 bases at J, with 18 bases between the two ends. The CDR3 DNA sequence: TGTGCCAGCAGTTACATCTCAGGGCTTGATGATGAAAAACTGTTTTTT. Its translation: CASSYISGLDDEKLFF.

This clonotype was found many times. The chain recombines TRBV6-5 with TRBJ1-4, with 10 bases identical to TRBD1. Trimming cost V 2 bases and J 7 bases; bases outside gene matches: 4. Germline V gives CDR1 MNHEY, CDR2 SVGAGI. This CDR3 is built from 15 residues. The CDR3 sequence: CASSYLTGGGEKLFF. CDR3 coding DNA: TGTGCCAGCAGTTACCTGACAGGGGGCGGTGAAAAACTGTTTTTT.

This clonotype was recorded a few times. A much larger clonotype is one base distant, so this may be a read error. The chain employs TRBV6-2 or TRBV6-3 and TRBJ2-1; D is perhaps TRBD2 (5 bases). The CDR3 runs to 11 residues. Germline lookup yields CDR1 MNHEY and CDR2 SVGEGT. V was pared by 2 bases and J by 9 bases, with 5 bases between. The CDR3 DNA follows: TGTGCCAGCAGTTACGGGAGTGAGCAGTTCTTC. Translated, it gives CASSYGSEQFF.

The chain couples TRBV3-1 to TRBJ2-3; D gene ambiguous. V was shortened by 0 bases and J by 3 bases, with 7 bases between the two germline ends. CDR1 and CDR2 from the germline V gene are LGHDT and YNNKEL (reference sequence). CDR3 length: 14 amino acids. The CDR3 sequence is CASSQEERTDTQYF. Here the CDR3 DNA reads TGTGCCAGCAGCCAAGAAGAGAGGACAGATACGCAGTATTTT.

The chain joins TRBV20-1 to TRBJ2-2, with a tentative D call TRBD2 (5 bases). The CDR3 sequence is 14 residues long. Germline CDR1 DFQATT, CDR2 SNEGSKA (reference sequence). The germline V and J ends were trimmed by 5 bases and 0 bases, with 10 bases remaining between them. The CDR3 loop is CSAGGSSNTGELFF. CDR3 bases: TGCAGTGCTGGAGGCAGTTCGAACACCGGGGAGCTGTTTTTT.

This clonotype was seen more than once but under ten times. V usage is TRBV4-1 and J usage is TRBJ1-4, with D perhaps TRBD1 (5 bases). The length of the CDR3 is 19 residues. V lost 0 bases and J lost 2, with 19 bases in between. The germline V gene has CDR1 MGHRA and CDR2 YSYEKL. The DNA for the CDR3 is TGCGCCAGCAGCCAAGATCCTGAGGGGATCGGGTTTACTAATGAAAAACTGTTTTTT. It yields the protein CASSQDPEGIGFTNEKLFF.

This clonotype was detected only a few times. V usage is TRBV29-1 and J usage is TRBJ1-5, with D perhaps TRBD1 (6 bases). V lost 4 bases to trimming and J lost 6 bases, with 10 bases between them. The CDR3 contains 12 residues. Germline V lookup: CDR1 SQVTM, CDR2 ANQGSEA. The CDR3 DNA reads TGCAGCGTTGCAGGGGACGGTCAGCCCCAGCATTTT. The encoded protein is CSVAGDGQPQHF.

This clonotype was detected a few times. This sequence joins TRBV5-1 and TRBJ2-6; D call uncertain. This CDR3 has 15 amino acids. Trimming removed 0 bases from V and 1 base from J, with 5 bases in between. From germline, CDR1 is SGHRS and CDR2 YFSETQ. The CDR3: CASSLEGSGANVLTF. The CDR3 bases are TGCGCCAGCAGCTTGGAGGGTTCTGGGGCCAACGTCCTGACTTTC. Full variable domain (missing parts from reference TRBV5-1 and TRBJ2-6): KAGVTQTPRYLIKTRGQQVTLSCSPISGHRSVSWYQQTPGQGLQFLFEYFSETQRNKGNFPGRFSGRQFSNSRSEMNVSTLELGDSALYLCASSLEGSGANVLTFGAGSRLTVL.

The CDR3 region has the DNA TGTGCCAGCAGCTTCCAAGGGACGGCGGATGAAGCTTTCTTT. Amino acids: CASSFQGTADEAFF. V and J are TRBV7-9 and TRBJ1-1, with a tentative D call TRBD1 (5 bases). This CDR3 spans 14 amino acids. Trimming cost V 3 bases and J 7 bases, with 15 bases left between them. In germline, CDR1 is SEHNR, CDR2 FQNEAQ (reference sequence). Looking up the rest from reference TRBV7-9 and TRBJ1-1 gives the full variable domain: DTGVSQNPRHKITKRGQNVTFRCDPISEHNRLYWYRQTLGQGPEFLTYFQNEAQLEKSRLLSDRFSAERPKGSFSTLEIQRTEQGDSAMYLCASSFQGTADEAFFGQGTRLTVV.

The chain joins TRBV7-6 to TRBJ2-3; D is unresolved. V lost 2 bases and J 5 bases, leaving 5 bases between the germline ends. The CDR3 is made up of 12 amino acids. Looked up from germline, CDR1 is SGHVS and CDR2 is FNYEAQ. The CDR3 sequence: CASSLLEDTQYF. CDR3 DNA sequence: TGTGCCAGCAGCTTACTAGAAGATACGCAGTATTTT. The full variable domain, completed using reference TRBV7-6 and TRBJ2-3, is GAGVSQSPRYKVTKRGQDVALRCDPISGHVSLYWYRQALGQGPEFLTYFNYEAQQDKSGLPNDRFSAERPEGSISTLTIQRTEQRDSAMYRCASSLLEDTQYFGPGTRLTVL.

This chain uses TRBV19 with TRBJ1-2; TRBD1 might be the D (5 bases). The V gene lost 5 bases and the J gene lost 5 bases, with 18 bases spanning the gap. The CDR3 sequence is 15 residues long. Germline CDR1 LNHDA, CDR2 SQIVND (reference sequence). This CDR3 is CASSEQGLRTYGYTF. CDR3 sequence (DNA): TGTGCCAGTAGTGAGCAGGGCCTCCGCACGTATGGCTACACCTTC.

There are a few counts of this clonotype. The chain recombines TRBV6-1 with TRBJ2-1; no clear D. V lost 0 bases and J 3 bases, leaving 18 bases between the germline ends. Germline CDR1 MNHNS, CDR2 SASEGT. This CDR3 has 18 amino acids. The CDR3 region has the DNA TGTGCCAGCAGTGAAGCAAAGGTTTATGGGGTCCTCTACAATGAGCAGTTCTTC. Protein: CASSEAKVYGVLYNEQFF.

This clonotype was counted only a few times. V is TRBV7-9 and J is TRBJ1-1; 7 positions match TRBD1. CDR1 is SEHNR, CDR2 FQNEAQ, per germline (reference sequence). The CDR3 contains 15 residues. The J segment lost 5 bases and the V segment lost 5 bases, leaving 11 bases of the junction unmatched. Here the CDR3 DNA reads TGTGCCAGCAGCACAGCAGGGGGATATTTGACTGAAGCTTTCTTT. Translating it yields CASSTAGGYLTEAFF.

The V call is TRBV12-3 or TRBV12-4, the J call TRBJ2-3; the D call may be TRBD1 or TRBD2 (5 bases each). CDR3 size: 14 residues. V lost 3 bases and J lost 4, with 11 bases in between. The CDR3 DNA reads TGTGCCAGCAGTTTTGGGACGAGTGCAGATACGCAGTATTTT. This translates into CASSFGTSADTQYF.

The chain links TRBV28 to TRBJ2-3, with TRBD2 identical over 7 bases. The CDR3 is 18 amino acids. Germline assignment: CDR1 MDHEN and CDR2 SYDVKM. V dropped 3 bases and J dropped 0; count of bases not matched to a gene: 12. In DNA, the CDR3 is TGTGCCAGCAGTTTCCCCTTCGCTAGCGGATTTAGCACAGATACGCAGTATTTT. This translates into CASSFPFASGFSTDTQYF.

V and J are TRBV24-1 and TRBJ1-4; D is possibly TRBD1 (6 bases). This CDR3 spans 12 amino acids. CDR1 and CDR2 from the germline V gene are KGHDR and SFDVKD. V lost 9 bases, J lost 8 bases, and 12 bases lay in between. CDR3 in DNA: TGTGCCACCCAGGGGCGTAACGAAAAACTGTTTTTT. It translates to CATQGRNEKLFF.

DNA of the CDR3: TGTGCCAGCAGTCTAATTCCGGTGGAGGAGAGATATGGCTACACCTTC. Protein sequence: CASSLIPVEERYGYTF. The rearrangement uses TRBV6-9 and TRBJ1-2, with D unresolved. This CDR3 has 16 amino acids. Germline V gives CDR1 MNHGY, CDR2 SVAAGI. V was clipped by 5 bases and J by 5 bases, with 21 bases between them.

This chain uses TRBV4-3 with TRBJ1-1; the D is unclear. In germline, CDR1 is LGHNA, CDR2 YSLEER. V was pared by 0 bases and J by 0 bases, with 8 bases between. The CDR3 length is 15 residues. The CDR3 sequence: CASSQDGEVNTEAFF. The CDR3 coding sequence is TGCGCCAGCAGCCAAGATGGGGAAGTGAACACTGAAGCTTTCTTT.

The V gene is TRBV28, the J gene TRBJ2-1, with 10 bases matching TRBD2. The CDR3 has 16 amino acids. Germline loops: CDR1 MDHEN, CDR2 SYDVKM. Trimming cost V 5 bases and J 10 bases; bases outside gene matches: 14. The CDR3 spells CASSTPGTSETTEQFF. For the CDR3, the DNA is TGTGCCAGCAGTACCCCCGGGACTAGCGAAACAACGGAGCAGTTCTTC. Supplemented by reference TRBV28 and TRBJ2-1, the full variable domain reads DVKVTQSSRYLVKRTGEKVFLECVQDMDHENMFWYRQDPGLGLRLIYFSYDVKMKEKGDIPEGYSVSREKKERFSLILESASTNQTSMYLCASSTPGTSETTEQFFGPGTRLTVL.

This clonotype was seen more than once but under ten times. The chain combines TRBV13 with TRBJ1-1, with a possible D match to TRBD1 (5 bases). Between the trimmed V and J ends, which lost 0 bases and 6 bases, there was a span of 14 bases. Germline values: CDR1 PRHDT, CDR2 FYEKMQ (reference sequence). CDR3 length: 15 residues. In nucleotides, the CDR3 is TGTGCCAGCAGCTTAGGAGGGGCCTCAACCGCTGAAGCTTTCTTT. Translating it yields CASSLGGASTAEAFF.

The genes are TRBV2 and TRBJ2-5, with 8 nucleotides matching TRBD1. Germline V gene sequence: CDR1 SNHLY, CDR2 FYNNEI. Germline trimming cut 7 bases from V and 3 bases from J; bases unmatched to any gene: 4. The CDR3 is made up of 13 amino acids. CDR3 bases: TGTGCCAGCATCGGACAGGGTGAAGAGACCCAGTACTTC. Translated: CASIGQGEETQYF.

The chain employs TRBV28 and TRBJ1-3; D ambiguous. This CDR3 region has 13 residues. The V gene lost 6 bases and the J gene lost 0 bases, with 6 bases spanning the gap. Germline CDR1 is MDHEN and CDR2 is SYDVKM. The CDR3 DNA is TGTGCCAGCAGCTACTCCTCTGGAAACACCATATATTTT. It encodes CASSYSSGNTIYF.

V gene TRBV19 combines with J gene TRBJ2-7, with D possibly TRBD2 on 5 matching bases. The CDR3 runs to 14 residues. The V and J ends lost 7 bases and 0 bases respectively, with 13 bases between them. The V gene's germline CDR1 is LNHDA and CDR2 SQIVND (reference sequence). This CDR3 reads CASKEEFSSYEQYF. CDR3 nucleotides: TGTGCCAGTAAGGAGGAGTTTAGCTCCTACGAGCAGTACTTC.